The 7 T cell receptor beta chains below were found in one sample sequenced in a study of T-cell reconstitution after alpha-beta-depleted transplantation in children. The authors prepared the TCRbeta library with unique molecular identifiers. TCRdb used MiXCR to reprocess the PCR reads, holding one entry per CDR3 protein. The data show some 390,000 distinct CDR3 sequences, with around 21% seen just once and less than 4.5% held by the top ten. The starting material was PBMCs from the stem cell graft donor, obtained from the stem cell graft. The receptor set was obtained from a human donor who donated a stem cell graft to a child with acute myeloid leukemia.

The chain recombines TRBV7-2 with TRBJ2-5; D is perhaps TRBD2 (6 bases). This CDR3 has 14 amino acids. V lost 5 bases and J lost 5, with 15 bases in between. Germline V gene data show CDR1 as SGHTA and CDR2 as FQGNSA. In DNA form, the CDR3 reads TGTGCCAGCAGCCGCCCGGGGGTGATGGAGACCCAGTACTTC. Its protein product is CASSRPGVMETQYF.

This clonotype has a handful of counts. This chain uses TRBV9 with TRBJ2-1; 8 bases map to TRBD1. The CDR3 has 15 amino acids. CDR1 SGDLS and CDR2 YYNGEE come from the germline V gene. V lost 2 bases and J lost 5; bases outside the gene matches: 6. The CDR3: CASSVKDRDHNEQFF. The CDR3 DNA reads TGTGCCAGCAGCGTCAAGGACAGGGACCACAATGAGCAGTTCTTC. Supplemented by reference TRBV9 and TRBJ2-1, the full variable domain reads DSGVTQTPKHLITATGQRVTLRCSPRSGDLSVYWYQQSLDQGLQFLIQYYNGEERAKGNILERFSAQQFPDLHSELNLSSLELGDSALYFCASSVKDRDHNEQFFGPGTRLTVL.

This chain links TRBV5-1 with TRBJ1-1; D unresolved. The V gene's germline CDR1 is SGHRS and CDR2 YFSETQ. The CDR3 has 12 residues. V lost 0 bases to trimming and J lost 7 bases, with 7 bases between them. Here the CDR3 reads CASSLGGIEAFF. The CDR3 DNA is TGCGCCAGCAGCTTGGGAGGGATTGAAGCTTTCTTT.

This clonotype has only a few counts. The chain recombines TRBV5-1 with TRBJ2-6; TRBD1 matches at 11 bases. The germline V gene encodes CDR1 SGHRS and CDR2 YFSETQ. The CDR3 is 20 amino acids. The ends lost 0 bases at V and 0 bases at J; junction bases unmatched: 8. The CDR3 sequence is CASSLVGTGGRSSGANVLTF. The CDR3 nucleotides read TGCGCCAGCAGCTTGGTCGGGACAGGGGGGAGATCCTCTGGGGCCAACGTCCTGACTTTC.

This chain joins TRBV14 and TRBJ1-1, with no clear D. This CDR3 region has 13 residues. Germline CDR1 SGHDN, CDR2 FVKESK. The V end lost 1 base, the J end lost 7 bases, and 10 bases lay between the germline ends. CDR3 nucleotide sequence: TGTGCCAGCAGCCAAGTGGCGGCGGTTGAAGCTTTCTTT. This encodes CASSQVAAVEAFF.

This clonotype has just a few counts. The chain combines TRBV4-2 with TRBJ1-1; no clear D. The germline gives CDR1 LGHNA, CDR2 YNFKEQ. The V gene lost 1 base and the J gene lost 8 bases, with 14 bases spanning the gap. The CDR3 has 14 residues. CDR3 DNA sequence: TGTGCCAGCAGCCAAGTAGGAGTAGCCTTCGAAGCTTTCTTT. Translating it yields CASSQVGVAFEAFF.

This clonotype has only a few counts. The CDR3 loop reads CASSSGSSGNQPQHF. CDR3 in DNA: TGTGCCAGCAGTTCTGGCAGTTCAGGTAATCAGCCCCAGCATTTT. The chain links TRBV6-5 to TRBJ1-5, with D uncertain. Deletions cut 4 bases from V and 4 bases from J, with 14 bases between. The CDR3 is made up of 15 amino acids. Germline assignment: CDR1 MNHEY and CDR2 SVGAGI.